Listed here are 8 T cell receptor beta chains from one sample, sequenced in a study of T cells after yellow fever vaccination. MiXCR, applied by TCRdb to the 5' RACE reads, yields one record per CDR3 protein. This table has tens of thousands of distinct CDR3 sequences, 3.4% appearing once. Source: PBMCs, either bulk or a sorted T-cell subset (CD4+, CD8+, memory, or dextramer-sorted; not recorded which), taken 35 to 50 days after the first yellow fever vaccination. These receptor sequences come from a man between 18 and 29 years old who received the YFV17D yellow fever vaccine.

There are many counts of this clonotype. CDR3 in amino acids: CASNPGGTDTQYF. The CDR3 nucleotides read TGTGCCAGCAACCCTGGGGGCACAGATACGCAGTATTTT. The chain combines TRBV9 with TRBJ2-3, with D uncertain. The CDR3 extends over 13 amino acids. Germline-derived CDR1 and CDR2 are SGDLS and YYNGEE. V gave up 6 bases and J gave up 1 base, with 9 bases separating them.

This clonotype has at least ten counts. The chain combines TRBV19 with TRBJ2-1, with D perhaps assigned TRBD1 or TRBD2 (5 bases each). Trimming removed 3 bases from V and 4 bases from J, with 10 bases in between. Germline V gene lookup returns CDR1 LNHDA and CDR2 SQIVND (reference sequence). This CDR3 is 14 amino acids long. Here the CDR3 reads CASSIGTVYNEQFF. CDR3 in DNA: TGTGCCAGTAGTATCGGGACCGTATACAATGAGCAGTTCTTC. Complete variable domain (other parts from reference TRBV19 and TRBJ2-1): DGGITQSPKYLFRKEGQNVTLSCEQNLNHDAMYWYRQDPGQGLRLIYYSQIVNDFQKGDIAEGYSVSREKKESFPLTVTSAQKNPTAFYLCASSIGTVYNEQFFGPGTRLTVL.

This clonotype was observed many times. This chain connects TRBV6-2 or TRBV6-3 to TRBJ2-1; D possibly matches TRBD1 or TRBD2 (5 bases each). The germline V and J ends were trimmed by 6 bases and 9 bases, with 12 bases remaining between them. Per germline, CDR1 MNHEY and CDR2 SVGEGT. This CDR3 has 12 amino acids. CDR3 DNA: TGTGCCAGCAGCATAATGGGGGTTGAGCAGTTCTTC. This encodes CASSIMGVEQFF.

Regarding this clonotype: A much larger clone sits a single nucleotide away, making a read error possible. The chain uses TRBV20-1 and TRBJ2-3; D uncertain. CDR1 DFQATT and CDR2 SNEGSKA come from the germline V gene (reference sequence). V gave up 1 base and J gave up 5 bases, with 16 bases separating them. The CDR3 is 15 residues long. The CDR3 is CSARVPSSRRDTQYF. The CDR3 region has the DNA TGCAGTGCTAGAGTACCCTCCTCCCGCAGAGATACGCAGTATTTT.

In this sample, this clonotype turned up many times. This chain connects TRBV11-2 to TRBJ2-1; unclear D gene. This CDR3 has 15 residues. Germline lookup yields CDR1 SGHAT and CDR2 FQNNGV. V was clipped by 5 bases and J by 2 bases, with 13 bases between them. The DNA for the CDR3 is TGTGCCAGCAGCCCTCGGGCGGACCCCTACAATGAGCAGTTCTTC. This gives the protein CASSPRADPYNEQFF.

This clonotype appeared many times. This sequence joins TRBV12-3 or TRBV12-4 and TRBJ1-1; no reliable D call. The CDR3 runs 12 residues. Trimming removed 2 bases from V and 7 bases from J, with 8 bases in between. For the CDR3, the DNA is TGTGCCAGCAGTTTATTTCTCGGTGAAGCTTTCTTT. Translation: CASSLFLGEAFF.

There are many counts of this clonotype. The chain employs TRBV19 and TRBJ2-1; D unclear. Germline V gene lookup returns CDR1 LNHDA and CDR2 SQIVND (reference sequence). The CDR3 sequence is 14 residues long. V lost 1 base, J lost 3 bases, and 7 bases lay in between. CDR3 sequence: CASSIAPGYNEQFF. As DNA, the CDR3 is TGTGCCAGTAGTATAGCCCCAGGCTACAATGAGCAGTTCTTC.

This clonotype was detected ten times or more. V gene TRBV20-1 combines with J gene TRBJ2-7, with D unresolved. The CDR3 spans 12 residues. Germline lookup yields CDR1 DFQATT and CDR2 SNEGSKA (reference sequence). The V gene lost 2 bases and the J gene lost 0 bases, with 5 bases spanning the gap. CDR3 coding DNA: TGCAGTGCTAGAAGGCCCTCCTACGAGCAGTACGTC. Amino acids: CSARRPSYEQYV.